These 22 T cell receptor beta chains originate from one sample sequenced in a study of blood T cells in healthy people across ages (dated by TCRdb to 2014 to 2015). Library preparation was by 5' RACE. Sequencer: Illumina HiSeq 2500. A second PCR of roughly 6 to 12 cycles was run with a J-beta primer mix and a sample-barcoded 5' primer. TCRdb itself trimmed the public reads at Q25 with fastp, ran MiXCR and retained productive beta chains. Rows with one shared CDR3 protein collapse into an entry with the most common genes and DNA. This sample is represented by about 640,000 distinct CDR3 sequences; around 54% of them were singletons. The ten top clones hold 30% to 45% of the sample. Sequenced sample: blood. The receptors derive from a man aged 60 to 75 in good health.

The chain employs TRBV4-1 and TRBJ1-2; 9 positions match TRBD1. CDR1 and CDR2 (germline): MGHRA, YSYEKL. J lost 6 bases, V lost 4 bases, and 12 bases had no gene match. The CDR3 extends over 16 amino acids. CDR3 DNA: TGCGCCAGCAGCCCCCTCCTGGACAGGGGAATGGATGGCTACACCTTC. This codes for CASSPLLDRGMDGYTF.

J is TRBJ2-7 and V is TRBV20-1, with D perhaps matching TRBD1 or TRBD2 (5 bases each). CDR1 DFQATT and CDR2 SNEGSKA come from the germline V gene (reference sequence). Trimming shortened V by 3 bases and J by 0 bases, and 15 bases separated the two germline ends. This CDR3 spans 15 amino acids. CDR3 in amino acids: CSARDGAGSSYEQYF. The CDR3 DNA is TGCAGTGCTAGGGATGGGGCAGGGAGCTCCTACGAGCAGTACTTC.

The genes are TRBV20-1 and TRBJ1-1; D might be TRBD1 (6 bases). Trimming took 2 bases from V and 4 from J, leaving 14 bases between them. CDR3 length: 14 residues. Germline V gives CDR1 DFQATT, CDR2 SNEGSKA (reference sequence). The CDR3 DNA reads TGCAGTGCTAGAAGGGGGGGGCCTCTCACTGAAGCTTTCTTT. Translation: CSARRGGPLTEAFF.

V and J are TRBV6-6 and TRBJ1-1, with D perhaps matching TRBD1 (5 bases). From germline, CDR1 is MNHNY and CDR2 SVGAGI (reference sequence). Trimming took off 7 bases at V and 1 base at J, with 16 bases between the two ends. The CDR3 is made up of 15 amino acids. CDR3 DNA: TGTGCCAGCAATAAGGGGCAGACAAGGAACACTGAAGCTTTCTTT. This codes for CASNKGQTRNTEAFF.

The chain uses TRBV10-1 and TRBJ2-5, with a weak D call TRBD2 (6 bases). Trimming shortened V by 8 bases and J by 5 bases, and 18 bases separated the two germline ends. There are 14 residues in the CDR3. Per the germline V gene, CDR1 is WNHNN and CDR2 is SYGVQD (reference sequence). DNA of the CDR3: TGCGCCAGCGCAGGGACTGGGGAAGAGGAGACCCAGTACTTC. Protein sequence: CASAGTGEEETQYF.

V usage is TRBV5-1 and J usage is TRBJ2-5; 7 bases align to TRBD1. Germline CDR1 SGHRS, CDR2 YFSETQ. The CDR3 totals 13 residues. Trimming took 0 bases from V and 11 from J; bases not matched to a gene: 7. The DNA of the CDR3 is TGCGCCAGCAGCTTGGAGGGGGCAGGTGAGCAGTACTTC. It is translated as CASSLEGAGEQYF.

The CDR3 is CASSFSPGQRNTEAFF. CDR3 sequence (DNA): TGTGCCAGCAGTTTCAGTCCGGGACAGCGGAACACTGAAGCTTTCTTT. The chain recombines TRBV27 with TRBJ1-1; 7 bases line up with TRBD1. This CDR3 region has 16 residues. CDR1 MNHEY and CDR2 SMNVEV come from the germline V gene (reference sequence). Losses at the gene ends were 3 bases for V and 1 base for J; bases not matched to a gene: 8.

This clonotype was counted a single time. CDR3 sequence (DNA): TGTGCCAGCAGCCAGGCACAGGGGGGCTATGGCTACACCTTC. Translated: CASSQAQGGYGYTF. The chain combines TRBV3-1 with TRBJ1-2; TRBD1 aligns across 8 bases. Germline V gives CDR1 LGHDT, CDR2 YNNKEL (reference sequence). V shed 3 bases, J shed 4 bases, and the junction held 4 bases outside the gene matches. CDR3 length: 14 residues.

A few counts support this clonotype. The chain is built from TRBV20-1 and TRBJ1-5, with D perhaps matching TRBD1 (5 bases). Trimming removed 3 bases from V and 2 bases from J, with 17 bases in between. Germline V gives CDR1 DFQATT, CDR2 SNEGSKA (reference sequence). This CDR3 spans 16 amino acids. The CDR3 nucleotides are TGCAGTGCTAGTATAACCGGGCCGGGGGGCAATCAGCCCCAGCATTTT. Protein sequence: CSASITGPGGNQPQHF.

CDR3 nucleotides: TGTGCCAGCAGCTTGTACGGGGAAAGCACAGATACGCAGTATTTT. It specifies CASSLYGESTDTQYF. This sequence joins TRBV5-5 and TRBJ2-3; D is possibly TRBD2 (5 bases). Germline-derived CDR1 and CDR2 are SGHKS and YYEKEE (reference sequence). The CDR3 runs to 15 residues. V lost 1 base to trimming and J lost 0 bases, with 9 bases between them.

The chain couples TRBV12-5 to TRBJ2-1, with D hard to call. Near its end, the DNA agrees better with TRBJ2-7, so the J call may be wrong. The germline CDR1 and CDR2 sequences are LGHNT and FRNRAP. This CDR3 comprises 16 residues. The CDR3 loop reads CASGLVLNRASYEQYF. CDR3 in DNA: TGTGCTAGTGGTTTGGTACTCAACCGCGCCTCCTACGAGCAGTACTTC.

This clonotype was seen more than once but under ten times. V gene TRBV5-8 combines with J gene TRBJ1-1; the D gene is possibly TRBD1 (5 bases). The germline V and J ends were trimmed by 0 bases and 5 bases, with 11 bases remaining between them. The CDR3 spans 14 residues. Germline CDR1 SGHTS, CDR2 YDEGEE. CDR3 in DNA: TGTGCCAGCAGCTTGGTAGGGGAGGAGACTGAAGCTTTCTTT. Translation gives CASSLVGEETEAFF.

Points on this clonotype: With a much larger clone just one base away, this may be a read error. The chain has TRBV7-6 and TRBJ2-5, with 12 bases identical to TRBD2. Judging by the DNA end, TRBJ2-7 fits better; the J call may be wrong. The CDR3 length is 14 residues. The germline V gene has CDR1 SGHVS and CDR2 FNYEAQ. The CDR3 DNA reads TGTGCCAGCAGCCCTAGCGGGGGGGCGGGCGAGCAGTACTTC. This encodes CASSPSGGAGEQYF.

This clonotype was detected only a few times. The chain couples TRBV7-2 to TRBJ1-2; D is unclear. Trimming cost V 4 bases and J 1 base, with 10 bases left between them. Per germline, CDR1 SGHTA and CDR2 FQGNSA. The CDR3 loop spans 14 amino acids. The CDR3 nucleotides read TGTGCCAGCAGCTCGCAGACAATTAACTATGGCTACACCTTC. It codes for CASSSQTINYGYTF.

This clonotype turned up a few times. This chain connects TRBV12-5 to TRBJ2-1; TRBD2 is a possible D gene (5 bases). The V gene's germline CDR1 is LGHNT and CDR2 FRNRAP. Trimming pared 1 base from V and 8 bases from J, leaving 9 bases between. This CDR3 spans 13 amino acids. This chain's CDR3 is CASGLDLAYEQFF. The CDR3 bases are TGTGCTAGTGGTTTGGACCTAGCTTATGAGCAGTTCTTC.

With regard to this clonotype: This may arise from a read error, as a much more abundant clone is one base away. The chain is built from TRBV29-1 and TRBJ2-1; 7 nucleotides agree with TRBD1. The CDR3 extends over 12 amino acids. Looked up from germline, CDR1 is SQVTM and CDR2 is ANQGSEA. Losses at the gene ends were 4 bases for V and 10 bases for J; bases not matched to a gene: 7. CDR3 nucleotides: TGCAGCGTTGGGGCAGGGGGTAACGAGCAGTTCTTC. It codes for CSVGAGGNEQFF.

The rearrangement joins TRBV4-2 to TRBJ1-5; D may be TRBD1 (5 bases). Trimming pared 3 bases from V and 0 bases from J, leaving 18 bases between. CDR3 length: 18 residues. CDR1 LGHNA and CDR2 YNFKEQ come from the germline V gene. The CDR3 here is CASSQYTGPEISNQPQHF. CDR3 in DNA: TGTGCCAGCAGCCAGTACACAGGCCCTGAGATTAGCAATCAGCCCCAGCATTTT.

The chain employs TRBV6-1 and TRBJ2-4; 8 nucleotides align to TRBD1. The better agreement between TRBJ2-7 and the DNA end casts doubt on the J call. CDR1 and CDR2 from the germline V gene are MNHNS and SASEGT. CDR3 length equals 14 residues. CDR3 sequence reads: CASSPGQAAYEQYF. The CDR3 coding sequence is TGTGCCAGCAGTCCGGGACAGGCGGCCTACGAGCAGTACTTC.

This clonotype was counted a few times. J is TRBJ2-7 and V is TRBV20-1, with TRBD1 as a possible D gene (5 bases). The CDR3 extends over 14 amino acids. Germline assignment: CDR1 DFQATT and CDR2 SNEGSKA (reference sequence). V was clipped by 1 base and J by 2 bases, with 12 bases between them. DNA of the CDR3: TGCAGTGCTAGAGCCCCAGACAGAGCCTACGAGCAGTACTTC. Its translation: CSARAPDRAYEQYF.

This chain links TRBV9 with TRBJ2-3, with a possible D match to TRBD2 (7 bases). Germline CDR1 reads SGDLS; CDR2 reads YYNGEE. The germline V and J ends were trimmed by 5 bases and 1 base, with 23 bases remaining between them. This CDR3 is built from 18 residues. The CDR3: CASSSHPPGGSGTDTQYF. CDR3 coding DNA: TGTGCCAGCAGTTCCCATCCCCCGGGGGGCTCAGGCACAGATACGCAGTATTTT.

The chain has TRBV5-1 and TRBJ2-5, with 8 bases fitting TRBD2. The CDR3 runs 16 residues. The J segment lost 0 bases and the V segment lost 2 bases, leaving 6 bases of the junction unmatched. Germline V lookup: CDR1 SGHRS, CDR2 YFSETQ. Here the CDR3 reads CASSFRTSSYQETQYF. Written as DNA, the CDR3 is TGCGCCAGCAGCTTCCGGACTAGCTCCTACCAAGAGACCCAGTACTTC. The variable domain in full, with the rest retrieved from reference TRBV5-1 and TRBJ2-5, is KAGVTQTPRYLIKTRGQQVTLSCSPISGHRSVSWYQQTPGQGLQFLFEYFSETQRNKGNFPGRFSGRQFSNSRSEMNVSTLELGDSALYLCASSFRTSSYQETQYFGPGTRLLVL.

The chain joins TRBV6-1 to TRBJ2-5; possible D gene TRBD2, 7 bases. V was trimmed by 7 bases and J by 1 base, leaving 16 bases between them. The V gene's germline CDR1 is MNHNS and CDR2 SASEGT. This CDR3 comprises 15 residues. CDR3 bases: TGTGCCAGCAAAATAAGTGGGGGGGCCCAAGAGACCCAGTACTTC. Translating it yields CASKISGGAQETQYF.